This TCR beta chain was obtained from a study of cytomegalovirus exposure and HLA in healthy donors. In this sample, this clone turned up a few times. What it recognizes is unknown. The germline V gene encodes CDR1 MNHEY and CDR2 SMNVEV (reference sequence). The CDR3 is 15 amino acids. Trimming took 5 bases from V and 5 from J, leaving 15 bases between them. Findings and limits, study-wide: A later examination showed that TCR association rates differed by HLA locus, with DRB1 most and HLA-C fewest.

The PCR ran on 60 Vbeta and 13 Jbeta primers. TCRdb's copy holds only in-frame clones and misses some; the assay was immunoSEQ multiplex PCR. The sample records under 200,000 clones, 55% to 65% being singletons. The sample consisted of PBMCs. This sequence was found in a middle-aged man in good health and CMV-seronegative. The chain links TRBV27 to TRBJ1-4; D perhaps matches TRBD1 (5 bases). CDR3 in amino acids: CASSPRGRGNEKLFF. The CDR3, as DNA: TGTGCCAGCAGTCCTAGAGGCCGGGGGAATGAAAAACTGTTTTTT.